The next 27 T cell receptor beta chains were all read from a single sample in a study of spatial heterogeneity in lung cancer (dated by TCRdb to between 2019 and 2020). Libraries were constructed by 5' RACE. Sequencing took place on a NextSeq 500. Starting from the raw public reads, TCRdb applied fastp trimming at Q25, assembled clones with MiXCR and retained in-frame beta chains. Rows are unified per CDR3 protein, each entry keeping the most common DNA and genes. This sample has roughly 40,000 distinct CDR3 sequences in its table, and under 7.5% of those were observed once. Of the sample, roughly two fifths falls within the top ten clones. The sample's time point label, decoded: sample taken at primary tumor resection. This material consisted of PBMCs, taken at surgery. The source is a female donor with early-stage non-small cell lung cancer.

This clonotype was picked up many times. The chain is built from TRBV12-3 or TRBV12-4 and TRBJ1-2; D remains unclear. Trimming pared 4 bases from V and 6 bases from J, leaving 15 bases between. This CDR3 comprises 14 residues. CDR3: CASSSRRNGNGYTF. In DNA, the CDR3 is TGTGCCAGCAGTTCCAGGAGGAACGGCAATGGCTACACCTTC.

The chain is built from TRBV6-2 or TRBV6-3 and TRBJ2-1; 11 bases are a match to TRBD2. CDR3 size: 13 residues. The germline V gene encodes CDR1 MNHEY and CDR2 SVGEGT. Trimming took 7 bases from V and 10 from J; bases not matched to a gene: 6. The CDR3 nucleotides are TGTGCCAGCAAGACTAGCGGGGCCCAAGAGCAGTTCTTC. Residues: CASKTSGAQEQFF.

The table lists this clonotype with many counts. This rearrangement joins TRBV27 to TRBJ1-6, with TRBD1 identical over 7 bases. V shed 3 bases and J 6 bases; nucleotides not matched to a gene: 5. Germline V gene lookup returns CDR1 MNHEY and CDR2 SMNVEV (reference sequence). The CDR3 is 15 residues long. CDR3 region: CASSFVGGRNSPLHF. The CDR3 nucleotides read TGTGCCAGCAGTTTTGTAGGGGGCCGTAATTCACCCCTCCACTTT.

This clonotype has ten or more counts. This rearrangement joins TRBV5-4 to TRBJ2-5, with TRBD1 matching 7 bases. This CDR3 spans 13 amino acids. Germline assignment: CDR1 SGHNT and CDR2 YYREEE (reference sequence). J lost 3 bases, V lost 5 bases, and 4 bases had no gene match. The CDR3 loop is CASRGQNEETQYF. The DNA of the CDR3 is TGTGCCAGCAGGGGACAGAACGAAGAGACCCAGTACTTC.

This clonotype was counted a few times. The V and J genes are TRBV2 and TRBJ1-2; 9 nucleotides match TRBD1. The CDR3 is 14 amino acids. The junction had 2 bases not matched to a gene; V was cut back by 4 bases and J by 2 bases. CDR1 SNHLY and CDR2 FYNNEI come from the germline V gene. This chain's CDR3 is CASSGQGGNYGYTF. As DNA, the CDR3 is TGTGCCAGCAGTGGACAGGGGGGGAACTATGGCTACACCTTC.

This clonotype has at least ten counts. The chain has TRBV4-1 and TRBJ2-1, with 9 bases fitting TRBD1. This CDR3 has 14 residues. Germline CDR1 is MGHRA and CDR2 is YSYEKL. Losses at the gene ends were 3 bases for V and 8 bases for J; bases not matched to a gene: 5. DNA for the CDR3: TGCGCCAGCAGCCAGGACAGGGGTGGCGATGAGCAGTTCTTC. It yields the protein CASSQDRGGDEQFF.

This clonotype was detected ten times or more. The V call is TRBV29-1, the J call TRBJ2-3; D is uncertain. Germline loops: CDR1 SQVTM, CDR2 ANQGSEA. This CDR3 has 10 residues. V dropped 8 bases and J dropped 2 bases, with 5 bases sitting between them. CDR3 DNA sequence: TGCAGCAGCGACACAGATACGCAGTATTTT. Protein: CSSDTDTQYF.

There are many counts of this clonotype. V is TRBV3-1 and J is TRBJ1-1; D gene ambiguous. The CDR3 length is 15 residues. V lost 4 bases and J lost 1, with 13 bases in between. Per the germline V gene, CDR1 is LGHDT and CDR2 is YNNKEL (reference sequence). The CDR3 region is CASSPRLWGNTEAFF. Here the CDR3 DNA reads TGTGCCAGCAGCCCCCGTCTTTGGGGGAACACTGAAGCTTTCTTT.

This clonotype was found a few times. V gene TRBV7-9 combines with J gene TRBJ2-1; D uncertain. The ends were cut back, 5 bases at V and 6 bases at J, with 11 bases in the middle. CDR1 and CDR2 from the germline V gene are SEHNR and FQNEAQ (reference sequence). The CDR3 runs 13 residues. The CDR3 sequence: CASSPRTPNEQFF. As DNA, the CDR3 is TGTGCCAGCAGCCCCCGTACCCCCAATGAGCAGTTCTTC.

In this sample, this clonotype turned up a few times. V gene TRBV2 combines with J gene TRBJ2-1, with a tentative D call TRBD1 (6 bases). The V end lost 0 bases, the J end lost 14 bases, and 14 bases lay between the germline ends. The germline gives CDR1 SNHLY, CDR2 FYNNEI. CDR3 length: 13 amino acids. The CDR3 nucleotides are TGTGCCAGCAGTGAAGCAGGGGGTCGTGGGGAGTTCTTC. Protein product: CASSEAGGRGEFF. Drawing the rest from reference TRBV2 and TRBJ2-1, the complete variable domain is EPEVTQTPSHQVTQMGQEVILRCVPISNHLYFYWYRQILGQKVEFLVSFYNNEISEKSEIFDDQFSVERPDGSNFTLKIRSTKLEDSAMYFCASSEAGGRGEFFGPGTRLTVL.

There are a few counts of this clonotype. The V gene is TRBV3-1, the J gene TRBJ2-1, with unresolved D. Germline loops: CDR1 LGHDT, CDR2 YNNKEL (reference sequence). This CDR3 is built from 14 residues. Between the trimmed V and J ends, which lost 1 base and 8 bases, there was a span of 12 bases. The CDR3 region is CASSQVPASDEQFF. The CDR3 DNA follows: TGTGCCAGCAGCCAAGTTCCCGCCTCGGATGAGCAGTTCTTC.

The table lists this clonotype with a few counts. The junction departs from germline at one end; a sequencing error may be responsible. DNA for the CDR3: TGTGCCAGCAGCTTGGCTTGGACAGGGGGCGCTTATGGCTACACTTTC. It specifies CASSLAWTGGAYGYTF. This chain connects TRBV5-5 to TRBJ1-2; 11 bases align to TRBD1. CDR3 size: 16 residues. CDR1 is SGHKS and CDR2 is YYEKEE in the germline V gene (reference sequence).

The chain combines TRBV6-2 or TRBV6-3 with TRBJ2-5; no clear D. Trimming pared 2 bases from V and 1 base from J, leaving 11 bases between. There are 15 residues in the CDR3. Germline CDR1 reads MNHEY; CDR2 reads SVGEGT. DNA for the CDR3: TGTGCCAGCAGTTACCTGTCAGGCATCCAAGAGACCCAGTACTTC. Residues: CASSYLSGIQETQYF.

V and J are TRBV5-1 and TRBJ1-1; D perhaps matches TRBD1 (5 bases). V was clipped by 6 bases and J by 1 base, with 10 bases between them. The CDR3 consists of 13 residues. Germline V lookup: CDR1 SGHRS, CDR2 YFSETQ. CDR3 nucleotides: TGCGCCAGCACCCGGGGCCCGAACACTGAAGCTTTCTTT. It specifies CASTRGPNTEAFF.

The rearrangement joins TRBV6-1 to TRBJ1-1; no clear D. Germline V CDR1 and CDR2: MNHNS, SASEGT. Trimming cost V 4 bases and J 5 bases, with 8 bases left between them. This CDR3 has 12 amino acids. The CDR3 sequence is CASSVAPTEAFF. CDR3 bases: TGTGCCAGCAGTGTGGCGCCGACTGAAGCTTTCTTT.

This clonotype has ten or more counts. In DNA, the CDR3 is TGTGCCAGCAGTTCGCCTTCCAGGGGGACGTACGAGCAGTACTTC. It yields the protein CASSSPSRGTYEQYF. The chain links TRBV12-3 or TRBV12-4 to TRBJ2-7; 7 nucleotides match TRBD1. The CDR3 spans 15 residues. V trimming: 4 bases; J trimming: 4 bases; junction bases outside the gene matches: 10.

The table lists this clonotype with many counts. This chain uses TRBV20-1 with TRBJ2-3; TRBD1 might be the D (6 bases). This CDR3 contains 14 residues. Germline CDR1 is DFQATT and CDR2 is SNEGSKA (reference sequence). Between the trimmed V and J ends, which lost 0 bases and 3 bases, there was a span of 10 bases. CDR3 coding DNA: TGCAGTGCTAGAGATTCACAGGGAACAGATACGCAGTATTTT. Protein product: CSARDSQGTDTQYF.

In its sample, this clonotype was seen many times. The chain combines TRBV20-1 with TRBJ1-2; D may be TRBD1 (5 bases). V shed 3 bases and J shed 3 bases, with 14 bases lying between them. The CDR3 is made up of 14 amino acids. Germline-derived CDR1 and CDR2 are DFQATT and SNEGSKA (reference sequence). CDR3 sequence reads: CSARATTDYYGYTF. The CDR3 DNA reads as TGCAGTGCTAGGGCTACGACAGATTACTATGGCTACACCTTC.

The table lists this clonotype with many counts. V is TRBV7-2 and J is TRBJ2-5, with 7 bases identical to TRBD2. The germline V gene encodes CDR1 SGHTA and CDR2 FQGNSA. Germline trimming cut 1 base from V and 4 bases from J; bases unmatched to any gene: 6. The CDR3 contains 15 residues. In DNA form, the CDR3 reads TGTGCCAGCAGCTTAGTATGGACTAGGGGAGAGACCCAGTACTTC. This sequence encodes CASSLVWTRGETQYF.

This clonotype was picked up many times. The V call is TRBV11-2, the J call TRBJ2-5; TRBD2 might be the D (6 bases). Trimming removed 1 base at V and 4 bases at J, with 10 bases between. The CDR3 spans 14 residues. Germline assignment: CDR1 SGHAT and CDR2 FQNNGV. The CDR3: CASSLGGAVETQYF. CDR3 in DNA: TGTGCCAGCAGCTTAGGCGGGGCCGTAGAGACCCAGTACTTC.

This clonotype was picked up many times. The chain links TRBV9 to TRBJ1-2, with 10 bases matching TRBD1. V trimming: 3 bases; J trimming: 6 bases; junction bases outside the gene matches: 11. Germline assignment: CDR1 SGDLS and CDR2 YYNGEE. The CDR3 consists of 16 residues. The CDR3 reads CASSASFWGTGDGYTF. The CDR3 coding sequence is TGTGCCAGCAGCGCGAGTTTCTGGGGGACAGGGGATGGCTACACCTTC.

This clonotype was seen more than once but under ten times. This rearrangement joins TRBV20-1 to TRBJ1-2; 9 bases fit TRBD1. CDR1 DFQATT and CDR2 SNEGSKA come from the germline V gene (reference sequence). CDR3 length equals 12 residues. V trimming: 5 bases; J trimming: 6 bases; junction bases outside the gene matches: 4. The CDR3 DNA sequence: TGCAGTGCTCCTGGACAGGGGAATGGCTACACCTTC. Translation: CSAPGQGNGYTF.

By sample fraction, this clonotype is medium-sized. J is TRBJ2-7 and V is TRBV5-1; 8 bases map to TRBD2. V lost 1 base to trimming and J lost 1 base; unmatched junction nucleotides: 13. The CDR3 is made up of 18 amino acids. The germline V gene encodes CDR1 SGHRS and CDR2 YFSETQ. The DNA of the CDR3 is TGCGCCAGCAGCTTGCATCCCGTTGACGGGGGGGCTTCCTACGAGCAGTACTTC. Its translation is CASSLHPVDGGASYEQYF.

This clonotype was counted many times. The chain has TRBV7-9 and TRBJ1-2, with no clear D. In germline, CDR1 is SEHNR, CDR2 FQNEAQ (reference sequence). V was trimmed by 0 bases and J by 4 bases, leaving 15 bases between them. This CDR3 region has 16 residues. This CDR3 reads CASSLAIVGRSYGYTF. The CDR3 bases are TGTGCCAGCAGCTTAGCAATCGTCGGGAGGTCCTATGGCTACACCTTC. Looking up the rest from reference TRBV7-9 and TRBJ1-2 gives the full variable domain: DTGVSQNPRHKITKRGQNVTFRCDPISEHNRLYWYRQTLGQGPEFLTYFQNEAQLEKSRLLSDRFSAERPKGSFSTLEIQRTEQGDSAMYLCASSLAIVGRSYGYTFGSGTRLTVV.

This clonotype was detected many times. The CDR3 nucleotides read TGTGCCAGCAGCTTACGAGGCAGGGGAAACACTGAAGCTTTCTTT. The encoded protein is CASSLRGRGNTEAFF. The J gene is TRBJ1-1, the V gene TRBV7-6; perhaps TRBD1 as D (6 bases). This CDR3 has 15 amino acids. The V gene's germline CDR1 is SGHVS and CDR2 FNYEAQ. V was clipped by 2 bases and J by 2 bases, with 12 bases between them.

The rearrangement joins TRBV3-1 to TRBJ2-1; TRBD2 agrees at 9 bases. The CDR3 has 15 amino acids. V lost 1 base to trimming and J lost 4 bases; unmatched junction nucleotides: 2. Germline assignment: CDR1 LGHDT and CDR2 YNNKEL (reference sequence). Here the CDR3 DNA reads TGTGCCAGCAGCCAAGGCGGGGGGGCTTACAATGAGCAGTTCTTC. It translates to CASSQGGGAYNEQFF.

This clonotype was seen only a few times. The rearrangement uses TRBV4-1 and TRBJ2-3; D is tentatively TRBD1 or TRBD2 (5 bases each). Germline CDR1 reads MGHRA; CDR2 reads YSYEKL. Trimming removed 0 bases from V and 3 bases from J, with 22 bases in between. The CDR3 sequence is 19 residues long. In DNA, the CDR3 is TGCGCCAGCAGCCAAGATCTGGGACGCGCTCCCCCAGGGACAGATACGCAGTATTTT. Its translation is CASSQDLGRAPPGTDTQYF.